This T cell receptor (beta chain) was captured in a study of T-cell reconstitution after alpha-beta-depleted transplantation in children. The CDR3 spans 15 residues. The V gene end was trimmed by 2 bases and the J gene end by 0 bases; junction bases not matched to a gene: 2. Germline assignment: CDR1 SGHTA and CDR2 FQGNSA. The TCRbeta library was prepared with unique molecular identifiers. TCRdb processed the PCR reads anew with MiXCR; each CDR3 protein has one entry. The data hold approximately 83,000 distinct CDR3 sequences, with 7% to 9% observed a single time. The rearrangement joins TRBV7-2 to TRBJ1-1; 8 bases agree with TRBD1. The source of this sequence is a human donor who donated a stem cell graft to a child with congenital amegakaryocytic thrombocytopenia. Sequenced material: PBMCs from the stem cell graft donor, taken from the stem cell graft. The CDR3 nucleotides are TGTGCCAGCAGCTTACGGACAGGGATGAACACTGAAGCTTTCTTT. Amino acids: CASSLRTGMNTEAFF.